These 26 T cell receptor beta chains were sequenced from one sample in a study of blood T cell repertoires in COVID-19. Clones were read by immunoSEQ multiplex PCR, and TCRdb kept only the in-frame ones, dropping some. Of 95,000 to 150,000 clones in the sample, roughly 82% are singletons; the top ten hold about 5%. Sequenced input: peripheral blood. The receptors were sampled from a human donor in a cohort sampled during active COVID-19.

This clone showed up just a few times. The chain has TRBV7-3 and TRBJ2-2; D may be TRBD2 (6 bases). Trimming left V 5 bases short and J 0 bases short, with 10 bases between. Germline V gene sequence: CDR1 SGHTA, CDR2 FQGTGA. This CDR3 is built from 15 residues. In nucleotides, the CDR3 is TGTGCCAGCAGCGGCGGGACTTCGAACACCGGGGAGCTGTTTTTT. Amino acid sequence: CASSGGTSNTGELFF.

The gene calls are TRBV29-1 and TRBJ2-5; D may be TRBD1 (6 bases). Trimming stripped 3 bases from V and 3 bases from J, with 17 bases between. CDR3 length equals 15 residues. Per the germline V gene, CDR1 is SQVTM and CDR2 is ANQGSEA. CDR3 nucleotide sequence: TGCAGCGTTGATCTACTAGGACAGATAGAAGAGACCCAGTACTTC. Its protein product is CSVDLLGQIEETQYF.

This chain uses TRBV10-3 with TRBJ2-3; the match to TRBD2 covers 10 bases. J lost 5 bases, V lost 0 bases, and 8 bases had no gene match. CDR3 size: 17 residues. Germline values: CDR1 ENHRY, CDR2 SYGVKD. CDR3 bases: TGTGCCATCAGTGAGTCGATGGTAGCGGGGGGATTAGATACGCAGTATTTT. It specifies CAISESMVAGGLDTQYF.

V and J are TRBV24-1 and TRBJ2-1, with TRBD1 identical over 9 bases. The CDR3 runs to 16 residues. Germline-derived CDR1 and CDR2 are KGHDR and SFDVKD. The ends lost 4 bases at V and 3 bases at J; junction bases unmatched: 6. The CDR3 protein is CATSEQGQGIYNEQFF. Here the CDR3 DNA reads TGTGCCACCAGTGAGCAGGGACAGGGAATCTACAATGAGCAGTTCTTC.

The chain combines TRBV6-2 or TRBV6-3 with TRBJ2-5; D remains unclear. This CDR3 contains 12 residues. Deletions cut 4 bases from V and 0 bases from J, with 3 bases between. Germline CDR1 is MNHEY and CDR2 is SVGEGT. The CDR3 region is CASSSYQETQYF. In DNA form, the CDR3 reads TGTGCCAGCAGTTCGTACCAAGAGACCCAGTACTTC.

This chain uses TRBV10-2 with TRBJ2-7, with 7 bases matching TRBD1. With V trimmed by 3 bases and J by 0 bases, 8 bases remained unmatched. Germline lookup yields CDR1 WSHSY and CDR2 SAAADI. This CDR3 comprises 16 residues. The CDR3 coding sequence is TGCGCCAGCAGTGAATTGGGGACAGTAAGCTCCTACGAGCAGTACTTC. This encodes CASSELGTVSSYEQYF.

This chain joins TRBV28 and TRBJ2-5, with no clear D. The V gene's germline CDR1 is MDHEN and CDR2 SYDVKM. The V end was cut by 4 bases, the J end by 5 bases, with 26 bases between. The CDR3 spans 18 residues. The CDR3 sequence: CASSSTGPPAFHGETQYF. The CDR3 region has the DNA TGTGCCAGCAGTTCAACCGGCCCGCCCGCGTTCCACGGGGAGACCCAGTACTTC.

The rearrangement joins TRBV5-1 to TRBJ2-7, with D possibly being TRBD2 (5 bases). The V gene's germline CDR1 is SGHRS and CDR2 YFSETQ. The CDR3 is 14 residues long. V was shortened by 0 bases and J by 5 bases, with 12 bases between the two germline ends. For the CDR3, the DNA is TGCGCCAGCAGCTTGGGGTGGGAGATCAACGAGCAGTACTTC. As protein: CASSLGWEINEQYF.

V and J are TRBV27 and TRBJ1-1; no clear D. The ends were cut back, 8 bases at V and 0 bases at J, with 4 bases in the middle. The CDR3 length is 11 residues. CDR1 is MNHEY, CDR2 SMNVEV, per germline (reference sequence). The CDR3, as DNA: TGTGCCAGCCAGATGAACACTGAAGCTTTCTTT. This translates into CASQMNTEAFF.

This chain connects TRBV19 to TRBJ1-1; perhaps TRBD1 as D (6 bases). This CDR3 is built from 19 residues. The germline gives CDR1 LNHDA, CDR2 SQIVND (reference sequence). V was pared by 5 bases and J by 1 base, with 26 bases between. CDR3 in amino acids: CASSRQGWNHSVGNTEAFF. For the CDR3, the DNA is TGTGCCAGTAGTCGGCAGGGGTGGAATCATTCCGTGGGGAACACTGAAGCTTTCTTT.

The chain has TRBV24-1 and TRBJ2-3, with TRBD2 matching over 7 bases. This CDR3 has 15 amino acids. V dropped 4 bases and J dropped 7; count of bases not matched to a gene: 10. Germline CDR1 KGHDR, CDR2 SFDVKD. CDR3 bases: TGTGCCACCAGTGACCTAGCGGAAGGGCGGCATACGCAGTATTTT. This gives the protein CATSDLAEGRHTQYF.

CDR3 sequence: CASSPVGGIRGPYEQYF. CDR3 coding DNA: TGTGCCAGTAGCCCAGTTGGGGGAATAAGGGGGCCCTACGAGCAGTACTTC. This chain connects TRBV19 to TRBJ2-7, with 7 positions matching TRBD1. This CDR3 has 17 amino acids. Per the germline V gene, CDR1 is LNHDA and CDR2 is SQIVND (reference sequence). V was clipped by 6 bases and J by 2 bases; unmatched bases: 16.

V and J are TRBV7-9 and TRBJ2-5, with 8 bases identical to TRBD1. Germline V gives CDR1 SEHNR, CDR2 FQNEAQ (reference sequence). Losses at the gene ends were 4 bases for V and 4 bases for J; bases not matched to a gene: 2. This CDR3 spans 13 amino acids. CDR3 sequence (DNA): TGTGCCAGCAGCTCCAGGGGGCCAGAGACCCAGTACTTC. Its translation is CASSSRGPETQYF.

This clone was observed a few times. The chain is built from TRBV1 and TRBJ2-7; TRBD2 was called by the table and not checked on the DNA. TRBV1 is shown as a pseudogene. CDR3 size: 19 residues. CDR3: CTSSQDHLPGTSDSYEQYF. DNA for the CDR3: TGCACCAGCAGCCAAGATCACCTCCCAGGGACTAGCGACTCCTACGAGCAGTACTTC.

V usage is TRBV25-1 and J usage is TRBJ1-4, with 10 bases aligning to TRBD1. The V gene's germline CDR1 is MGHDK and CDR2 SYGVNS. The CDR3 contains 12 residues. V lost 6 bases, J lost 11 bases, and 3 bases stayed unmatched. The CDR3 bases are TGTGCCAGCAGCCGGACAGGGGGGAAACTGTTTTTT. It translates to CASSRTGGKLFF.

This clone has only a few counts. The CDR3 sequence: CASSPLDRVNTGELFF. As DNA, the CDR3 is TGTGCCAGCAGCCCCTTGGACAGGGTAAACACCGGGGAGCTGTTTTTT. The genes are TRBV9 and TRBJ2-2; 8 positions match TRBD1. V shed 4 bases and J 2 bases; nucleotides not matched to a gene: 7. The length of the CDR3 is 16 residues. Germline CDR1 reads SGDLS; CDR2 reads YYNGEE.

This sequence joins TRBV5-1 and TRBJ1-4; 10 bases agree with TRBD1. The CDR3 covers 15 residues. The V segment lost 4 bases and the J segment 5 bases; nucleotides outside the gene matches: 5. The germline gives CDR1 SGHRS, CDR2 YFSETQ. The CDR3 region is CASSREGQGNEKLFF. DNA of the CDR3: TGCGCCAGCAGCCGGGAGGGACAGGGGAATGAAAAACTGTTTTTT.

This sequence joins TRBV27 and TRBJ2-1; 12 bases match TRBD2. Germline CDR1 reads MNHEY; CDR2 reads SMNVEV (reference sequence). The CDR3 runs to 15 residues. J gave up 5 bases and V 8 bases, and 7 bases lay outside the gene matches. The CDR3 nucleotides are TGTGCCAGCCGAGAACTAGCGGGAGGAAACAATGAGCAGTTCTTC. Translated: CASRELAGGNNEQFF.

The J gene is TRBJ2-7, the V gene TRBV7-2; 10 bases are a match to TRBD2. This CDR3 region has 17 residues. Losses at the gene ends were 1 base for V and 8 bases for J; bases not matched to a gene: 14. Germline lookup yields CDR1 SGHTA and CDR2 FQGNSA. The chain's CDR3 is CASSLVGGTKREGKQYF. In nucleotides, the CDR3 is TGTGCCAGCAGCTTAGTAGGCGGGACTAAGCGGGAGGGTAAGCAGTACTTC.

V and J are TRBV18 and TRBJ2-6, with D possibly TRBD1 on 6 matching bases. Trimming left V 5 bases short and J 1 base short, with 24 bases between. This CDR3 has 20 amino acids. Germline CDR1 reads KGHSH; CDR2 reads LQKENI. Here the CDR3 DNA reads TGTGCCAGCTCATCCCTACAGGGTTCGCAACCTATATCTGGGGCCAACGTCCTGACTTTC. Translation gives CASSSLQGSQPISGANVLTF.

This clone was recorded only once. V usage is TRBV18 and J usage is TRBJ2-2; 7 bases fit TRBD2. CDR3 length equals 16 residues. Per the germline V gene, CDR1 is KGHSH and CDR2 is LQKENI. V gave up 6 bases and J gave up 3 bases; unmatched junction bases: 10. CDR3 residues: CASSPGTTDHTGELFF. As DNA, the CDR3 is TGTGCCAGCTCCCCCGGGACTACCGATCACACCGGGGAGCTGTTTTTT.

CDR3 coding DNA: TGTGCCAGCAGCCCGACAGGGGCCTATAATGAAAAACTGTTTTTT. It translates to CASSPTGAYNEKLFF. The rearrangement uses TRBV7-2 and TRBJ1-4; 8 bases align to TRBD1. Germline lookup yields CDR1 SGHTA and CDR2 FQGNSA. This CDR3 contains 15 residues. V shed 5 bases, J shed 4 bases, and the junction held 6 bases outside the gene matches. The full variable domain, completed using reference TRBV7-2 and TRBJ1-4, is GAGVSQSPSNKVTEKGKDVELRCDPISGHTALYWYRQSLGQGLEFLIYFQGNSAPDKSGLPSDRFSAERTGGSVSTLTIQRTQQEDSAVYLCASSPTGAYNEKLFFGSGTQLSVL.

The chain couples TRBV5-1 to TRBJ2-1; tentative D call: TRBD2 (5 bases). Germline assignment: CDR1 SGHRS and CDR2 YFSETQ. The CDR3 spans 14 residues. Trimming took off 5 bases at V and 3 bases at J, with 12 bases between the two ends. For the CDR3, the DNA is TGCGCCAGCAGAACCGGCAGCGGCTACAATGAGCAGTTCTTC. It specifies CASRTGSGYNEQFF.

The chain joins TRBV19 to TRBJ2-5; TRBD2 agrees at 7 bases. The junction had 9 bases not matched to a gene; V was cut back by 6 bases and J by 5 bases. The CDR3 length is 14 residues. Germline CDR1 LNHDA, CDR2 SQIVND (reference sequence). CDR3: CASSLVGGLETQYF. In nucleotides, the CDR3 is TGTGCCAGTAGCCTCGTCGGGGGGTTGGAGACCCAGTACTTC. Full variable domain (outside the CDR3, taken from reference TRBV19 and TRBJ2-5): DGGITQSPKYLFRKEGQNVTLSCEQNLNHDAMYWYRQDPGQGLRLIYYSQIVNDFQKGDIAEGYSVSREKKESFPLTVTSAQKNPTAFYLCASSLVGGLETQYFGPGTRLLVL.

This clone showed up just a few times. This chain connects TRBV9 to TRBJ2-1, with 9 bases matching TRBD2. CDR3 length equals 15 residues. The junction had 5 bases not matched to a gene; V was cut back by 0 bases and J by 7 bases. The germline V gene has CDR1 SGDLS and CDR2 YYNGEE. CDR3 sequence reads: CASSVAPSGINEQFF. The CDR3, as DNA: TGTGCCAGCAGCGTAGCGCCTAGCGGGATAAATGAGCAGTTCTTC. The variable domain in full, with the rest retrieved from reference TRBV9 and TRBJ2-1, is DSGVTQTPKHLITATGQRVTLRCSPRSGDLSVYWYQQSLDQGLQFLIQYYNGEERAKGNILERFSAQQFPDLHSELNLSSLELGDSALYFCASSVAPSGINEQFFGPGTRLTVL.

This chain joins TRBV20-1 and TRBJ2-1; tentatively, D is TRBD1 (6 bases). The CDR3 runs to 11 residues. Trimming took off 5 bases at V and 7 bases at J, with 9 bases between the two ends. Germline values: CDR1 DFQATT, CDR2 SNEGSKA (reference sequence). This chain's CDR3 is CSALQGNEQFF. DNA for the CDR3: TGCAGTGCTTTACAGGGAAATGAGCAGTTCTTC.